This T cell receptor (beta chain) was found in a study of regulatory T cells in long-lasting Graves disease. According to the study, TCR beta libraries were built with iRepertoire HTBI primers and CDR3-region Arm-PCR. TCRdb called the multiplex PCR reads again in MiXCR, with one record for every CDR3 protein. The table records approximately 350,000 distinct CDR3 sequences, 15% to 20% of them present only once. CDR1 and CDR2 (germline): SNHLY, FYNNEI. The CDR3 is 13 residues long. With 6 bases removed from V and 7 bases from J, the gap between germline ends came to 15 bases. In this sample, this clonotype turned up many times. Time point of the sample: newly diagnosed GD, antithyroid drugs for less than 3 months. From RNA extracted from PBMCs, the TCR library was made. These records were also assigned to another study, of T cells in Graves' hyperthyroidism and ophthalmopathy.

The specimen comprised peripheral blood mononuclear cells (PBMCs), sampled at new diagnosis, from a patient treated with antithyroid drugs. The chain recombines TRBV2 with TRBJ1-1, with a possible D match to TRBD1 (5 bases). The clonotype was recovered from a young woman with Graves disease. CDR3 sequence (DNA): TGTGCCAGCAGGGTCCGCCTTGGGGGTGAAGCTTTCTTT. Its translation is CASRVRLGGEAFF.